The rows below give T cell receptor beta chains drawn from one sample of a study of Graves' ophthalmopathy and Graves' hyperthyroidism. TCRdb re-called the multiplex PCR reads with MiXCR, one entry per CDR3 protein. The table includes 740,000 or so distinct CDR3 sequences, 40% detected once. What was sequenced was peripheral blood. The source of these receptors is an adult man with Graves' ophthalmopathy. CDR3s include the opening cysteine and the closing phenylalanine or tryptophan. Fields, in order: J gene, clone size, D gene, V gene, CDR3 protein, CDR3 DNA. D genes are given only for firm matches. Clone size, where shown, is once, few, many, or a class for clones that have expanded.

j_call: TRBJ2-5; clone_size: few; d_call: -; v_call: TRBV12-3/TRBV12-4; cdr3_aa: CASSASGEFEETQYF; cdr3_nt: TGTGCCAGCAGCGCCTCTGGGGAGTTCGAGGAGACCCAGTACTTC
j_call: TRBJ2-7; clone_size: few; d_call: TRBD2; v_call: TRBV19; cdr3_aa: CASSPSVAGVDSYEQYF; cdr3_nt: TGTGCCAGTAGTCCTTCAGTCGCGGGGGTGGACTCCTACGAGCAGTACTTC
j_call: TRBJ1-1; clone_size: -; d_call: -; v_call: TRBV10-3; cdr3_aa: CASSSVLNTEAFF; cdr3_nt: TGTGCCAGCAGCAGCGTCCTGAACACTGAAGCTTTCTTT
j_call: TRBJ2-2; clone_size: -; d_call: TRBD2; v_call: TRBV10-2; cdr3_aa: CASSYSLAGEDTGELFF; cdr3_nt: TGTGCCAGCAGTTACTCCCTAGCGGGGGAGGACACCGGGGAGCTGTTTTTT
j_call: TRBJ1-2; clone_size: -; d_call: -; v_call: TRBV19; cdr3_aa: CASLQARFGYTF; cdr3_nt: TGTGCCAGCCTACAGGCTCGCTTTGGCTACACCTTC
j_call: TRBJ2-2; clone_size: many; d_call: -; v_call: TRBV29-1; cdr3_aa: CSGRTGAGELFF; cdr3_nt: TGCAGCGGTAGAACCGGGGCCGGGGAGCTGTTTTTT
j_call: TRBJ2-7; clone_size: many; d_call: -; v_call: TRBV2; cdr3_aa: CASSAVTKTYEQYF; cdr3_nt: TGTGCCAGCAGTGCAGTGACAAAGACCTACGAGCAGTACTTC
j_call: TRBJ2-7; clone_size: few; d_call: -; v_call: TRBV12-3/TRBV12-4; cdr3_aa: CASSPLNQIPKQYF; cdr3_nt: TGTGCCAGCAGTCCACTGAACCAAATCCCCAAGCAGTACTTC
j_call: TRBJ2-5; clone_size: once; d_call: -; v_call: TRBV25-1; cdr3_aa: CANSTPGLFQYF; cdr3_nt: TGTGCCAACAGTACCCCGGGGTTGTTCCAGTACTTC
j_call: TRBJ1-2; clone_size: -; d_call: -; v_call: TRBV29-1; cdr3_aa: CSVDQKGYGYTF; cdr3_nt: TGCAGCGTGGATCAAAAGGGGTATGGCTACACCTTC
j_call: TRBJ2-7; clone_size: -; d_call: TRBD2; v_call: TRBV7-2; cdr3_aa: CASSRGLPYEQYF; cdr3_nt: TGTGCCAGCAGCAGGGGACTACCCTACGAGCAGTACTTC
j_call: TRBJ1-5; clone_size: -; d_call: TRBD1; v_call: TRBV10-3; cdr3_aa: CAISRQGLGQPQHF; cdr3_nt: TGTGCCATCAGCAGACAGGGTTTGGGTCAGCCCCAGCATTTT
j_call: TRBJ2-6; clone_size: -; d_call: -; v_call: TRBV10-3; cdr3_aa: CASSYGGGAGANVLTF; cdr3_nt: TGTGCCAGCAGTTACGGTGGGGGCGCTGGGGCCAACGTCCTGACTTTC
j_call: TRBJ1-1; clone_size: -; d_call: TRBD1; v_call: TRBV28; cdr3_aa: CASSLGTGSVFF; cdr3_nt: TGTGCCAGCAGTTTAGGGACAGGGTCGGTCTTCTTT
j_call: TRBJ1-4; clone_size: many; d_call: TRBD1; v_call: TRBV15; cdr3_aa: CATSSPTGYGESLFF; cdr3_nt: TGTGCCACCAGCAGCCCGACAGGGTACGGGGAAAGTCTGTTTTTT
j_call: TRBJ2-5; clone_size: -; d_call: -; v_call: TRBV28; cdr3_aa: CASSYPGPETQYF; cdr3_nt: TGTGCCAGCAGTTACCCGGGCCCAGAGACCCAGTACTTC
j_call: TRBJ2-7; clone_size: -; d_call: -; v_call: TRBV7-9; cdr3_aa: CASSLNPAYEQYF; cdr3_nt: TGTGCCAGCAGCTTAAATCCCGCCTACGAGCAGTACTTC
j_call: TRBJ2-7; clone_size: few; d_call: -; v_call: TRBV4-3; cdr3_aa: CASSQGSAGGYYEQYF; cdr3_nt: TGCGCCAGCAGCCAAGGCAGCGCAGGAGGGTACTACGAGCAGTACTTC
j_call: TRBJ1-6; clone_size: -; d_call: -; v_call: TRBV7-9; cdr3_aa: CASSQETGYNSPLHF; cdr3_nt: TGCGCCAGCAGCCAAGAAACAGGGTATAATTCACCCCTCCACTTT
j_call: TRBJ2-7; clone_size: many; d_call: -; v_call: TRBV20-1; cdr3_aa: CSARSFGQDEQYF; cdr3_nt: TGCAGTGCTAGATCGTTCGGGCAGGACGAGCAGTACTTC
j_call: TRBJ2-5; clone_size: few; d_call: TRBD2; v_call: TRBV7-9; cdr3_aa: CASSWGRDQETQYF; cdr3_nt: TGTGCCAGCAGCTGGGGGAGGGACCAAGAGACCCAGTACTTC
j_call: TRBJ1-1; clone_size: -; d_call: TRBD1; v_call: TRBV28; cdr3_aa: CASSTGGAGAEAFF; cdr3_nt: TGTGCCAGCAGCACAGGGGGCGCGGGCGCTGAAGCTTTCTTT
j_call: TRBJ1-6; clone_size: -; d_call: -; v_call: TRBV9; cdr3_aa: CASSPQGRSPLHF; cdr3_nt: TGTGCCAGCAGTCCACAGGGCAGGTCACCCCTCCACTTT
j_call: TRBJ2-2; clone_size: -; d_call: -; v_call: TRBV19; cdr3_aa: CASSVPGTSNTGELFF; cdr3_nt: TGTGCCAGTAGTGTCCCCGGTACTTCGAACACCGGGGAGCTGTTTTTT
j_call: TRBJ2-2; clone_size: few; d_call: -; v_call: TRBV25-1; cdr3_aa: CASSLSVMGAGELFF; cdr3_nt: TGCGCCAGCAGCTTGAGTGTGATGGGCGCCGGGGAGCTGTTTTTT
j_call: TRBJ2-7; clone_size: -; d_call: -; v_call: TRBV12-3/TRBV12-4; cdr3_aa: CASSLTRALGEQYF; cdr3_nt: TGTGCCAGCAGTTTGACTAGAGCTCTCGGCGAGCAGTACTTC
j_call: TRBJ2-6; clone_size: -; d_call: -; v_call: TRBV24-1; cdr3_aa: CATSVVGEASSGANVLTF; cdr3_nt: TGTGCCACCAGCGTTGTGGGAGAGGCGTCCTCTGGGGCCAACGTCCTGACTTTC
j_call: TRBJ1-2; clone_size: -; d_call: -; v_call: TRBV20-1; cdr3_aa: CSARFFGDPTNYGYTF; cdr3_nt: TGCAGTGCTAGATTTTTCGGGGACCCTACTAACTATGGCTACACCTTC
j_call: TRBJ2-5; clone_size: once; d_call: TRBD2; v_call: TRBV7-2; cdr3_aa: CASSLVGGGPQETQYF; cdr3_nt: TGTGCCAGCAGCTTAGTTGGGGGAGGGCCCCAAGAGACCCAGTACTTC
j_call: TRBJ2-7; clone_size: many; d_call: -; v_call: TRBV20-1; cdr3_aa: CSARETSSYEQYF; cdr3_nt: TGCAGTGCTAGAGAGACTAGCTCCTACGAGCAGTACTTC
j_call: TRBJ2-7; clone_size: many; d_call: -; v_call: TRBV20-1; cdr3_aa: CSARDLGGPNYEQYF; cdr3_nt: TGCAGTGCTAGAGACTTAGGGGGGCCCAATTACGAGCAGTACTTC
j_call: TRBJ2-2; clone_size: few; d_call: -; v_call: TRBV10-1; cdr3_aa: CASSTGTRGGGRELFF; cdr3_nt: TGCGCCAGCAGCACCGGGACCAGGGGAGGGGGTCGGGAGCTGTTTTTT
j_call: TRBJ2-7; clone_size: -; d_call: TRBD2; v_call: TRBV7-9; cdr3_aa: CASSLAVAGVGYERYF; cdr3_nt: TGTGCCAGCAGCTTGGCGGTGGCGGGAGTAGGCTACGAGCGGTACTTC
j_call: TRBJ2-2; clone_size: few; d_call: -; v_call: TRBV7-9; cdr3_aa: CASSQRPNTGELFF; cdr3_nt: TGTGCCAGCAGCCAAAGACCAAACACCGGGGAGCTGTTTTTT
j_call: TRBJ1-2; clone_size: many; d_call: TRBD1; v_call: TRBV19; cdr3_aa: CASRGRQGSFDGYTF; cdr3_nt: TGTGCCAGTAGGGGAAGACAGGGAAGTTTCGATGGCTACACCTTC
j_call: TRBJ1-5; clone_size: few; d_call: -; v_call: TRBV7-9; cdr3_aa: CASSLNYQPQHF; cdr3_nt: TGTGCCAGCAGCTTAAACTATCAGCCCCAGCATTTT
j_call: TRBJ2-7; clone_size: -; d_call: TRBD2; v_call: TRBV19; cdr3_aa: CASSTQRASGIYEQHF; cdr3_nt: TGTGCCAGTAGTACCCAACGGGCTAGCGGGATCTACGAGCAGCACTTC
j_call: TRBJ1-1; clone_size: many; d_call: -; v_call: TRBV2; cdr3_aa: CASSVKVNTEAFF; cdr3_nt: TGTGCCAGCAGTGTGAAAGTGAACACTGAAGCTTTCTTT
j_call: TRBJ1-6; clone_size: -; d_call: -; v_call: TRBV25-1; cdr3_aa: CASSARFGGKGSPLHF; cdr3_nt: TGTGCCAGCAGTGCTAGATTCGGGGGTAAAGGGTCACCCCTCCACTTT
j_call: TRBJ1-2; clone_size: -; d_call: -; v_call: TRBV15; cdr3_aa: CATSSPDIYGYTF; cdr3_nt: TGTGCCACCAGCAGCCCTGACATATATGGCTACACCTTC
j_call: TRBJ1-6; clone_size: once; d_call: TRBD1; v_call: TRBV4-2; cdr3_aa: CASSPSWTGGNSPLHF; cdr3_nt: TGTGCCAGCAGCCCTTCTTGGACAGGGGGGAACTCACCCCTCCACTTT
j_call: TRBJ1-5; clone_size: few; d_call: TRBD1; v_call: TRBV2; cdr3_aa: CASSDSGGQEGNNQPQHF; cdr3_nt: TGTGCCAGCAGCGACTCAGGGGGGCAGGAAGGTAACAATCAGCCCCAGCATTTT
j_call: TRBJ1-6; clone_size: few; d_call: -; v_call: TRBV5-1; cdr3_aa: CASSLGQGRSDSPLHF; cdr3_nt: TGCGCCAGCAGCTTGGGGCAGGGACGGTCAGATTCACCCCTCCACTTT
j_call: TRBJ2-6; clone_size: many; d_call: TRBD1; v_call: TRBV7-8; cdr3_aa: CASSWTGGGGANVLTF; cdr3_nt: TGTGCCAGCAGCTGGACAGGGGGTGGAGGGGCCAACGTCCTGACTTTC
j_call: TRBJ1-5; clone_size: few; d_call: -; v_call: TRBV12-3/TRBV12-4; cdr3_aa: CASSFGGVRQPQHF; cdr3_nt: TGTGCCAGCAGTTTTGGAGGGGTGCGTCAGCCCCAGCATTTT
j_call: TRBJ1-6; clone_size: -; d_call: TRBD1; v_call: TRBV29-1; cdr3_aa: CSVSTGLHSPLHF; cdr3_nt: TGCAGCGTTTCGACAGGGTTGCATTCACCCCTCCACTTT
j_call: TRBJ2-6; clone_size: once; d_call: -; v_call: TRBV19; cdr3_aa: CASTDSTGANVLTF; cdr3_nt: TGTGCCAGTACCGACTCGACAGGGGCCAACGTCCTGACTTTC
j_call: TRBJ2-5; clone_size: -; d_call: -; v_call: TRBV20-1; cdr3_aa: CSAQRRQLVLNFLETQYF; cdr3_nt: TGCAGTGCCCAGAGGCGGCAATTAGTCCTTAATTTCTTGGAGACCCAGTACTTC
j_call: TRBJ1-1; clone_size: -; d_call: TRBD1; v_call: TRBV25-1; cdr3_aa: CASHSAGGQGAEAFF; cdr3_nt: TGTGCCAGCCATTCCGCGGGCGGACAGGGGGCTGAAGCTTTCTTT
j_call: TRBJ1-2; clone_size: -; d_call: -; v_call: TRBV12-3/TRBV12-4; cdr3_aa: CASSQDWRQSNYGYTF; cdr3_nt: TGTGCCAGCAGCCAAGATTGGAGACAGAGTAACTATGGCTACACCTTC
j_call: TRBJ1-1; clone_size: -; d_call: -; v_call: TRBV10-3; cdr3_aa: CAISYSNGLGAFF; cdr3_nt: TGTGCCATCAGTTACTCGAACGGATTAGGGGCTTTCTTT
j_call: TRBJ1-5; clone_size: -; d_call: -; v_call: TRBV20-1; cdr3_aa: CSARDLSRANNQPQHF; cdr3_nt: TGCAGTGCTAGAGATCTATCCAGGGCGAACAATCAGCCCCAGCATTTT
j_call: TRBJ1-6; clone_size: few; d_call: -; v_call: TRBV20-1; cdr3_aa: CSAPTASSYNSPLHF; cdr3_nt: TGCAGTGCGCCGACGGCCAGCTCCTATAATTCACCCCTCCACTTT
j_call: TRBJ1-5; clone_size: few; d_call: -; v_call: TRBV2; cdr3_aa: CASSEIGGGNQPQHF; cdr3_nt: TGTGCCAGCAGTGAAATTGGGGGCGGGAATCAGCCCCAGCATTTT